Listed below are T cell receptor beta chains from one sample, sequenced in a study of blood T cell repertoires in COVID-19. TCRdb's table, derived via immunoSEQ multiplex PCR, lists solely in-frame clones and lacks some. Seen here are 180,000 or so clones, over 75% observed once, and the top ten hold roughly 3.5%. Material for sequencing was peripheral blood. The receptors originated from a man aged 55 to 70 with acute or convalescent COVID-19. The CDR3 runs from the conserved cysteine through the conserved F or W. The order of the fields is clone size, J gene, V gene, D gene, CDR3 DNA, CDR3 protein. The D gene is left open where the match is weak. The size entry is marked missing in some rows and otherwise reads once, few, many or a size class.

- TRBJ2-1 TRBV18 - TGTGCCAGCTCACCACCAGTAGCCTCCTACAATGAGCAGTTCTTC CASSPPVASYNEQFF
once TRBJ2-7 TRBV28 - TGTGCCAGCAGTTCATTCCGAGCGGCTTCCTACGAGCAGTACTTC CASSSFRAASYEQYF
- TRBJ1-1 TRBV18 - TGTGCCAGCTCACCAACTCAACAGGGCGAGTGGACTGAAGCTTTCTTT CASSPTQQGEWTEAFF
- TRBJ2-5 TRBV10-3 - TGTGCCATCAGTGAGGGGAGGGGGGGTCTCCGAGAGACCCAGTACTTC CAISEGRGGLRETQYF
- TRBJ1-5 TRBV15 - TGTGCCACCAGCAGAGATTTGGGGCAGATGTATAGCAATCAGCCCCAGCATTTT CATSRDLGQMYSNQPQHF
- TRBJ2-7 TRBV30 - TGTGCCTGGGTTAGACAGGGAGGTGAGCAGTACTTC CAWVRQGGEQYF
- TRBJ1-1 TRBV5-1 - TGCGCCAGCAGCTTGGTAGGGGTGAACACTGAAGCTTTCTTT CASSLVGVNTEAFF
- TRBJ2-1 TRBV19 TRBD2 TGTGCCAGTAGTATGCTCCCTCCGGGACTAGCGGTCGTCTCCAATGAGCAGTTCTTC CASSMLPPGLAVVSNEQFF
- TRBJ2-1 TRBV10-3 TRBD2 TGTGCCATCAGTGAGTCTAGCGGGAGTCCCTACAATGAGCAGTTCTTC CAISESSGSPYNEQFF
- TRBJ1-4 TRBV19 TRBD1 TGTGCCAGTAGTAGTACAGGGGCCTTGGGCGAAAAACTGTTTTTT CASSSTGALGEKLFF
- TRBJ2-7 TRBV27 TRBD2 TGTGCCAGCAGTTCCCAGCTAGCGGGAGGGATCCACGAGCAGTACTTC CASSSQLAGGIHEQYF
- TRBJ2-7 TRBV7-8 - TGTGCCAGCAGCACTAACTACGGGAGTTACGAGCAGTACTTC CASSTNYGSYEQYF
- TRBJ2-1 TRBV28 TRBD2 TGTGCCAGCAGTCCCGCTAGCGGGAGGCTCTACAATGAGCAGTTCTTC CASSPASGRLYNEQFF
- TRBJ2-7 TRBV29-1 TRBD1 TGCAGCGTTGCCGGGACAGACTACGAGCAGTACTTC CSVAGTDYEQYF
- TRBJ2-1 TRBV11-3 TRBD1 TGTGCCAGCAGCCCTCGGGGTGGGACAGCCTACAATGAGCAGTTCTTC CASSPRGGTAYNEQFF
- TRBJ2-7 TRBV27 TRBD2 TGTGCCAGCAGTTTATCCCTAACCATCGGGCGGGGGAGGCAGTACTTC CASSLSLTIGRGRQYF
- TRBJ2-7 TRBV29-1 - TGCAGCGTTGAAGGGAGGGACGGCTCCTACGAGCAGTACTTC CSVEGRDGSYEQYF
- TRBJ1-6 TRBV5-6 - TGTGCCAGCAGCTTGGGGCACAGCTCCTATAATTCACCCCTCCACTTT CASSLGHSSYNSPLHF
- TRBJ1-1 TRBV6-4 - TGTGCCAGCAGTGTAGAGCTGAACACTGAAGCTTTCTTT CASSVELNTEAFF
few TRBJ2-2 TRBV9 - TGTGCCAGCTCCTCCCGCGGGCAAACCGGGGAGCTGTTTTTT CASSSRGQTGELFF
- TRBJ2-7 TRBV6-1 TRBD1 TGTGCCAGCAGTGAAGCGCGAAGACAGGGAGAAGAGCAGTACTTC CASSEARRQGEEQYF
- TRBJ1-2 TRBV10-3 - TGTGCCATCAGGGGGGCCTTTAACTATGGCTACACCTTC CAIRGAFNYGYTF
- TRBJ1-5 TRBV5-6 - TGTGCCAGCAGCTTCGCAGACAGAGAAAATCAGCCCCAGCATTTT CASSFADRENQPQHF
- TRBJ1-1 TRBV3-1/TRBV3-2 - TGTGCCAGCAGCCAGGCAGGAATTGGCACTGAAGCTTTCTTT CASSQAGIGTEAFF
- TRBJ2-5 TRBV27 TRBD2 TGTGCCAGCAGTCCTAGGACTAGCGGGAGTAAAAAGACCCAGTACTTC CASSPRTSGSKKTQYF
- TRBJ2-5 TRBV7-2 - TGTGCCAGCAGCTTAGCCGGGGGACGAGAGACCCAGTACTTC CASSLAGGRETQYF
- TRBJ2-7 TRBV14 TRBD2 TGTGCCAGCAGCCATTTCATGGCGGCGGGAGTAGGATCCTACGAGCAGTACTTC CASSHFMAAGVGSYEQYF
- TRBJ2-5 TRBV5-8 - TGTGCCAGCAGCTTTGCGCAAGAGACCCAGTACTTC CASSFAQETQYF
- TRBJ2-7 TRBV10-3 TRBD2 TGTGCCATCAGTGAGTCCATGACTAGCGGGAGGGAGCAGTACTTC CAISESMTSGREQYF
once TRBJ2-7 TRBV6-5 - TGTGCCAGCAGGGGGGGTCTCTCCTACGAGCAGTACTTC CASRGGLSYEQYF
- TRBJ2-1 TRBV7-9 TRBD1 TGTGCCATTACCCAGGGGGATAGCGTGAATGAGCAGTTCTTC CAITQGDSVNEQFF
- TRBJ2-3 TRBV5-1 TRBD2 TGCGCCAGCAGCTTGGTGATAGCGGGAGGTCCAGATACGCAGTATTTT CASSLVIAGGPDTQYF
- TRBJ2-7 TRBV5-5 - TGTGCCAGCAGCTTGGAGGAGTTCGAGCAGTACTTC CASSLEEFEQYF
- TRBJ1-2 TRBV6-4 TRBD1 TGTGCCAGCAGTCCGGGACAGGGATCCTATGGCTACACCTTC CASSPGQGSYGYTF
- TRBJ1-5 TRBV7-9 - TGTGCCAGCAGCTTGGGGGGGAGGGACAATCAGCCCCAGCATTTT CASSLGGRDNQPQHF
- TRBJ1-5 TRBV6-1 - TGTGCCAGCAGTGAGGCAGGGAATCAGCCCCAGCATTTT CASSEAGNQPQHF
- TRBJ2-5 TRBV21-1 - TGTGCCAAAACCCGGCCGGGAGGAGAACAAGAAGAGACCCAGTACTTC CAKTRPGGEQEETQYF
- TRBJ2-3 TRBV11-2 TRBD2 TGTGCCAGCAGCAGACGACTAGCGGGAGGCACAGATACGCAGTATTTT CASSRRLAGGTDTQYF
- TRBJ2-3 TRBV2 TRBD1 TGTGCCAGCAGTGCGACAGGGATAAGCACAGATACGCAGTATTTT CASSATGISTDTQYF
few TRBJ2-7 TRBV7-9 - TGTGCCAGCAGCTTAGCGGGCCTCTACGAGCAGTACTTC CASSLAGLYEQYF
- TRBJ2-3 TRBV9 - TGTGCCAGCGATCGACCCGGTTGGCGGAGCACAGATACGCAGTATTTT CASDRPGWRSTDTQYF
- TRBJ1-4 TRBV28 - TGTGCCAGCAGTTTAGGAGGGGTCCGGGAAGAAAAACTGTTTTTT CASSLGGVREEKLFF
- TRBJ2-4 TRBV23-1 - TGCGCCAGCAGTCCCATGGGCGGTCAGGGGAATGCCAAAAACATTCAGTACTTC CASSPMGGQGNAKNIQYF
- TRBJ1-6 TRBV5-1 - TGCGCCAGCAGCTTGGGGTTAGAATCCTATAATTCACCCCTCCACTTT CASSLGLESYNSPLHF
- TRBJ2-2 TRBV7-9 TRBD1 TGTGCCAGCAGCTTAGGGGACAGAACCACCGGGGAGCTGTTTTTT CASSLGDRTTGELFF
few TRBJ1-5 TRBV28 TRBD1 TGTGCCAGCAGTTCCTCCGGGACAGGGGCTCAGCCCCAGCATTTT CASSSSGTGAQPQHF
- TRBJ1-6 TRBV27 - TGTGCCAGCAGTTCTCTGGGGAGGGTAGGTTCACCCCTCCACTTT CASSSLGRVGSPLHF
- TRBJ2-1 TRBV11-2 - TGTGCCAGCAGCTTAGTCTACGGCGGGGCCCCGGGGTTCTACAATGAGCAGTTCTTC CASSLVYGGAPGFYNEQFF
- TRBJ2-7 TRBV18 - TGTGCCAGCTCACCCAGGGAACAGTCCGGCGAGCAGTACTTC CASSPREQSGEQYF
- TRBJ2-7 TRBV5-1 - TGCGCCAGCAACCCGGGACTTACCTACGAGCAGTACTTC CASNPGLTYEQYF
- TRBJ2-3 TRBV7-2 - TGTGCCAGCAGCTCACCGGGACTCCGGAGGGCAGATACGCAGTATTTT CASSSPGLRRADTQYF
- TRBJ2-5 TRBV3-1/TRBV3-2 - TGTGCCAGCAGCATCCGGACGCACCCGGGGGAGACCCAGTACTTC CASSIRTHPGETQYF
- TRBJ1-2 TRBV30 TRBD1 TGTGCCTGGCACTTAGGGGGCGGCTACACCTTC CAWHLGGGYTF
- TRBJ2-2 TRBV6-6 TRBD2 TGTGCCAGCTGCGACCTAGCGGGAATCGGGGAGCTGTTTTTT CASCDLAGIGELFF